Presented here are 5 T cell receptor beta chains from one specimen sequenced in a study of T and B cells in COVID-19 patients. BIOMED2 TRB-A/B primer pools were used in multiplex TRB PCR. One entry per CDR3 protein results from TCRdb running MiXCR on the multiplex PCR reads. Found here are roughly 2,000 distinct CDR3 sequences, roughly a quarter of them singletons; the top ten hold about 64%. TRB was amplified from approximately 250-480 ng of blood genomic DNA. Sequenced material: blood. These receptors originate from a human donor with active COVID-19.

The rearrangement uses TRBV20-1 and TRBJ2-2; TRBD2 matches at 8 bases. The CDR3 consists of 14 residues. V lost 6 bases and J lost 3; bases outside the gene matches: 6. Germline assignment: CDR1 DFQATT and CDR2 SNEGSKA (reference sequence). CDR3 sequence reads: CSANPGGHTGELFF. In DNA, the CDR3 is TGCAGTGCCAACCCGGGAGGGCACACCGGGGAGCTGTTTTTT.

This clonotype is medium-sized by share. J is TRBJ2-1 and V is TRBV19; 9 bases align to TRBD2. The CDR3 totals 15 residues. J was trimmed by 7 bases and V by 1 base; bases with no gene match: 5. Germline V gene data show CDR1 as LNHDA and CDR2 as SQIVND (reference sequence). DNA for the CDR3: TGTGCCAGTAGTATAGGCGGGAGGGCCGGAAATGAGCAGTTCTTC. This gives the protein CASSIGGRAGNEQFF. The entire variable domain, with the rest obtained from reference TRBV19 and TRBJ2-1, is as follows: DGGITQSPKYLFRKEGQNVTLSCEQNLNHDAMYWYRQDPGQGLRLIYYSQIVNDFQKGDIAEGYSVSREKKESFPLTVTSAQKNPTAFYLCASSIGGRAGNEQFFGPGTRLTVL.

This clonotype was picked up a small number of times. This rearrangement joins TRBV6-2 or TRBV6-3 to TRBJ2-5; D is ambiguous. CDR1 is MNHEY and CDR2 is SVGEGT in the germline V gene. With 7 bases removed from V and 7 bases from J, the gap between germline ends came to 10 bases. The CDR3 extends over 11 amino acids. The DNA of the CDR3 is TGTGCCAGCATGCTTTGGTGGACCCAGTACTTC. Protein sequence: CASMLWWTQYF.

By proportion, this clonotype is medium-sized. V gene TRBV6-6 combines with J gene TRBJ2-7, with TRBD2 as a possible D gene (6 bases). Germline V gives CDR1 MNHNY, CDR2 SVGAGI (reference sequence). V was pared by 6 bases and J by 2 bases, with 14 bases between. The CDR3 consists of 14 residues. CDR3 in DNA: TGTGCCAGCAGACCCGGGACTGCCACCTACGAGCAGTACTTC. Translation gives CASRPGTATYEQYF.

This clonotype showed up many times. V is TRBV27 and J is TRBJ1-5, with a weak D call TRBD1 (5 bases). In germline, CDR1 is MNHEY, CDR2 SMNVEV (reference sequence). The CDR3 totals 15 residues. V lost 10 bases and J lost 0, with 16 bases in between. The CDR3 is CATLRAGNSNQPQHF. The CDR3 DNA is TGTGCCACCTTAAGGGCAGGGAATAGCAATCAGCCCCAGCATTTT.